The rows below give T cell receptor beta chains drawn from one sample of a study of response to subunit inactivated influenza vaccine. TCRdb recomputed calls from the RT-PCR reads with MiXCR, one row per CDR3 protein. The sample lists some 640,000 distinct CDR3 sequences, roughly 14% occurring once. The material was PBMCs from blood, obtained around 14 days before vaccination. Receptors originate from a middle-aged man who received an inactivated influenza vaccine. CDR3s include the opening cysteine and the closing phenylalanine or tryptophan. D genes are given only for firm matches. Part of the rows lack a size; the others show once, few, many or a class for expanded clones.

>few|TRBV11-1|.|TRBJ2-5
CASSLGIYQETQYF
TGTGCCAGCAGCTTAGGAATATACCAAGAGACCCAGTACTTC
>few|TRBV29-1|TRBD2|TRBJ2-1
CSVRNGLAGEALRTETYNEQFF
TGCAGCGTGCGTAACGGACTAGCGGGAGAGGCACTCCGCACAGAAACCTACAATGAGCAGTTCTTC
>.|TRBV12-3/TRBV12-4|TRBD2|TRBJ2-2
CASSLAGPKTGELFF
TGTGCCAGCAGCCTAGCGGGGCCGAAAACCGGGGAGCTGTTTTTT
>.|TRBV5-1|.|TRBJ2-1
CASSLTSPSYNEQFF
TGCGCCAGCAGCTTGACGTCGCCATCCTACAATGAGCAGTTCTTC
>few|TRBV11-2|.|TRBJ2-5
CASSLPTNEETQYF
TGTGCCAGCAGCTTACCAACAAACGAAGAGACCCAGTACTTC
>few|TRBV7-2|.|TRBJ2-6
CAVAGYSGANVLTF
TGTGCCGTCGCGGGGTACTCTGGGGCCAACGTCCTGACTTTC
>.|TRBV2|.|TRBJ2-3
CASRRGPRDTQYF
TGTGCCAGCAGGCGGGGCCCGCGGGATACGCAGTATTTT
>.|TRBV15|TRBD2|TRBJ2-2
CATSGTSWAGELFF
TGTGCCACCAGTGGGACTAGCTGGGCCGGGGAGCTGTTTTTT
>.|TRBV11-2|.|TRBJ1-1
CASSFNTFRQTNTEAFF
TGTGCCAGCAGCTTTAACACATTTCGACAGACGAACACTGAAGCTTTCTTT
>few|TRBV5-1|.|TRBJ2-5
CASSLASTAGETQYF
TGCGCCAGCAGCTTGGCCAGTACAGCAGGGGAGACCCAGTACTTC
>.|TRBV29-1|.|TRBJ2-2
CSALELGQGGTGELFF
TGCAGCGCTCTGGAGCTGGGGCAGGGGGGCACCGGGGAGCTGTTTTTT
>few|TRBV27|.|TRBJ2-1
CASRPAPSVGEQFF
TGTGCCAGCAGACCAGCCCCTAGCGTCGGTGAGCAGTTCTTC
>.|TRBV5-1|.|TRBJ2-7
CASSLETNYEQYF
TGCGCCAGCAGCTTGGAGACTAACTACGAGCAGTACTTC
>.|TRBV29-1|TRBD1|TRBJ2-1
CSVTDRGNEQFF
TGCAGCGTCACAGACAGGGGCAATGAGCAGTTCTTC
>.|TRBV6-2/TRBV6-3|.|TRBJ2-7
CASSYTAGVNEQYF
TGTGCCAGCAGTTACACTGCAGGGGTGAACGAGCAGTACTTC
>.|TRBV4-1|.|TRBJ2-6
CASSQAHSGANVLTF
TGCGCCAGCAGCCAAGCCCACTCTGGGGCCAACGTCCTGACTTTC
>few|TRBV12-3/TRBV12-4|TRBD2|TRBJ2-1
CASSPKGLAGAYEQFF
TGTGCCAGCAGTCCGAAAGGACTAGCGGGAGCGTATGAGCAGTTCTTC
>few|TRBV4-2|.|TRBJ2-5
CASSQDARQETQYF
TGTGCCAGCAGCCAAGACGCGCGGCAAGAGACCCAGTACTTC
>few|TRBV7-9|TRBD2|TRBJ2-1
CASSLVVPGLADNEQFF
TGTGCCAGCAGCTTAGTTGTACCGGGACTAGCGGACAATGAGCAGTTCTTC
>few|TRBV20-1|TRBD2|TRBJ2-1
CSARDRTSGRHNEQFF
TGCAGTGCTAGAGATCGTACTAGCGGGAGGCACAATGAGCAGTTCTTC
>many|TRBV7-9|.|TRBJ1-5
CAPTSGWPQHF
TGTGCCCCCACTAGCGGGTGGCCCCAGCATTTT
>few|TRBV11-2|TRBD2|TRBJ2-3
CASSSSGRGTDTQYF
TGTGCCAGCAGCTCAAGCGGGAGAGGCACAGATACGCAGTATTTT
>few|TRBV4-3|TRBD1|TRBJ2-5
CASSPQQGADQETQYF
TGCGCCAGCAGCCCGCAACAGGGGGCGGACCAAGAGACCCAGTACTTC
>.|TRBV2|TRBD2|TRBJ2-5
CASSDSASGGSPHF
TGTGCCAGCAGTGATTCGGCTAGCGGGGGATCCCCGCACTTC
>few|TRBV28|.|TRBJ1-5
CASSHPGLPGDSNQPQHF
TGTGCCAGCAGCCATCCGGGCCTCCCAGGGGATAGCAATCAGCCCCAGCATTTT
>few|TRBV6-2/TRBV6-3|.|TRBJ2-7
CASSLQGTYEQYF
TGTGCCAGCAGTTTGCAGGGAACCTACGAGCAGTACTTC
>few|TRBV20-1|.|TRBJ1-1
CSARVVGTEAFF
TGCAGTGCTAGAGTTGTGGGCACTGAAGCTTTCTTT
>few|TRBV5-1|TRBD1|TRBJ2-3
CASSLVPGQGEDTQYF
TGCGCCAGCAGCTTGGTTCCGGGACAGGGGGAAGATACGCAGTATTTT
>many|TRBV5-1|TRBD2|TRBJ2-7
CASSGTSGHSYEQYF
TGCGCCAGCAGCGGGACTAGCGGTCACTCCTACGAGCAGTACTTC
>.|TRBV29-1|TRBD2|TRBJ2-7
CSVVSGEFSYEQYF
TGCAGCGTTGTTAGCGGGGAATTCTCCTACGAGCAGTACTTC
>.|TRBV6-2/TRBV6-3|TRBD2|TRBJ2-1
CASQMTLAGGYNEQFF
TGTGCCAGCCAGATGACATTAGCGGGAGGGTACAATGAGCAGTTCTTC
>.|TRBV6-2/TRBV6-3|.|TRBJ2-2
CAIHPGTNTGELFF
TGTGCCATCCACCCCGGTACGAACACCGGGGAGCTGTTTTTT
>.|TRBV5-1|.|TRBJ2-1
CASSSGTPYNEQFF
TGCGCCAGCAGCTCCGGGACACCCTACAATGAGCAGTTCTTC
>few|TRBV3-1|.|TRBJ1-5
CASSQGNRGDQPQHF
TGTGCCAGCAGCCAAGGAAACCGGGGGGATCAGCCCCAGCATTTT
>.|TRBV11-3|TRBD2|TRBJ2-1
CASSPGTSVEQFF
TGTGCCAGCAGCCCAGGGACTAGCGTTGAGCAGTTCTTC
>few|TRBV4-3|.|TRBJ2-1
CASSQGHYNEQFF
TGCGCCAGCAGCCAAGGGCACTACAATGAGCAGTTCTTC
>few|TRBV7-2|TRBD1|TRBJ1-1
CASSGGTGGNTEAFF
TGTGCCAGCAGCGGTGGGACAGGGGGGAACACTGAAGCTTTCTTT
>many|TRBV29-1|TRBD2|TRBJ2-1
CSVEVLAANEQFF
TGCAGCGTTGAAGTACTAGCGGCCAATGAGCAGTTCTTC
>few|TRBV28|TRBD2|TRBJ2-7
CASRPRGGLYEQYF
TGTGCCAGCAGACCGCGGGGGGGCCTTTACGAGCAGTACTTC
>few|TRBV21-1|.|TRBJ1-5
CASSKGTGTSNQPQHF
TGTGCCAGCAGCAAAGGTACAGGGACGAGCAATCAGCCCCAGCATTTT
>few|TRBV7-2|TRBD2|TRBJ2-7
CASSLVSGGRYEQYF
TGTGCCAGCAGCTTAGTCAGCGGGGGGCGGTACGAGCAGTACTTC
>.|TRBV7-9|TRBD2|TRBJ2-1
CASSTSGRRFHNEQFF
TGTGCCAGCAGCACTAGCGGGAGGCGATTCCACAATGAGCAGTTCTTC
>many|TRBV5-1|.|TRBJ1-4
CASSLDGEKLFF
TGCGCCAGCAGCTTGGACGGCGAAAAACTGTTTTTT
>few|TRBV7-9|.|TRBJ2-1
CASSVSIGRDEQFF
TGTGCCAGCAGCGTAAGCATAGGACGGGATGAGCAGTTCTTC
>.|TRBV29-1|TRBD2|TRBJ2-1
CSVRTPGGEQFF
TGCAGCGTTAGGACCCCGGGGGGTGAGCAGTTCTTC
>many|TRBV27|.|TRBJ1-4
CASSSLGGKLFF
TGTGCCAGCAGTTCCTTGGGGGGGAAACTGTTTTTT
>.|TRBV29-1|.|TRBJ2-1
CSVLRDIYNEQFF
TGCAGCGTCCTACGGGACATATACAATGAGCAGTTCTTC
>.|TRBV2|.|TRBJ2-2
CASSGDIGTGELFF
TGTGCCAGCAGCGGGGACATCGGGACCGGGGAGCTGTTTTTT
>few|TRBV11-1|TRBD2|TRBJ2-1
CASSPRGSSGRHSYNEQFF
TGTGCCAGCAGCCCTAGGGGCTCTAGCGGGAGGCATTCCTACAATGAGCAGTTCTTC
>.|TRBV4-2|.|TRBJ2-3
CASSQGALRETDTQYF
TGTGCCAGCAGCCAAGGTGCCCTGCGGGAAACCGATACGCAGTATTTT
>many|TRBV7-9|.|TRBJ1-1
CASSARTESEAFF
TGTGCCAGCAGCGCACGGACCGAATCCGAAGCTTTCTTT
>few|TRBV9|.|TRBJ2-6
CASSVSTGRGLSGANVLTF
TGTGCCAGCAGCGTTTCGACAGGCCGGGGGCTCTCTGGGGCCAACGTCCTGACTTTC
>.|TRBV30|.|TRBJ2-1
CAWSHWDFAYEQFF
TGTGCCTGGAGTCACTGGGACTTCGCCTATGAGCAGTTCTTC
>few|TRBV2|TRBD2|TRBJ2-7
CASSEYGSLWLAGAQQNYEQYF
TGTGCCAGCAGTGAATATGGTTCTTTGTGGCTAGCGGGAGCCCAACAGAACTACGAGCAGTACTTC
>.|TRBV9|TRBD1|TRBJ1-1
CASSAADRRTEAFF
TGTGCCAGCAGCGCGGCGGACAGGAGGACTGAAGCTTTCTTT
>.|TRBV6-1|TRBD1|TRBJ1-6
CASSLYGDRGSPLHF
TGTGCCAGCAGCCTTTACGGGGACAGGGGATCACCCCTCCACTTT
>.|TRBV20-1|TRBD2|TRBJ2-1
CSARDERLAGVREQFF
TGCAGTGCTAGAGATGAACGACTAGCGGGAGTGAGGGAGCAGTTCTTC
>many|TRBV4-1|TRBD2|TRBJ2-5
CASSSGLANQETQYF
TGCGCCAGCAGCTCAGGACTAGCGAACCAAGAGACCCAGTACTTC